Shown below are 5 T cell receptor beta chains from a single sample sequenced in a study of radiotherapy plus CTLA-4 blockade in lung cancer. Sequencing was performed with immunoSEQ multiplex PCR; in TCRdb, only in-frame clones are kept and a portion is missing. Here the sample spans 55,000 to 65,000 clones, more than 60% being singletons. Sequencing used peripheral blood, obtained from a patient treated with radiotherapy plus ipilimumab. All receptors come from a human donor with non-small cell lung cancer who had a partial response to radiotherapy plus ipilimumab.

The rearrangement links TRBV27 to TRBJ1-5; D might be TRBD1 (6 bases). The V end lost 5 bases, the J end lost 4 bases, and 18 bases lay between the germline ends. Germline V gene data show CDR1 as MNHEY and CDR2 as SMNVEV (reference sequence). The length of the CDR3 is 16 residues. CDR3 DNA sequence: TGTGCCAGCAGTCCTCCGGGACAAAGGGGGAATCAGCCCCAGCATTTT. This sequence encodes CASSPPGQRGNQPQHF.

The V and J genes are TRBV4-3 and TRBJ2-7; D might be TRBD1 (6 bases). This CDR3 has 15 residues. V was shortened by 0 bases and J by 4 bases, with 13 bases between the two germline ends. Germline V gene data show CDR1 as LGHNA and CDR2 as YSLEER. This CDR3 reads CASSQDDRGGYEQYF. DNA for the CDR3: TGCGCCAGCAGCCAAGACGATCGAGGGGGTTACGAGCAGTACTTC.

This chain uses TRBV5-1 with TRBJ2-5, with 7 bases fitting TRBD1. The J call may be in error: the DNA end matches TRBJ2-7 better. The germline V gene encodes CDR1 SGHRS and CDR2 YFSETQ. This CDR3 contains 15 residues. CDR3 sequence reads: CASSLMTGSSYEQYF. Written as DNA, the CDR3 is TGCGCCAGCAGCCTGATGACAGGGAGCTCCTACGAGCAGTACTTC.

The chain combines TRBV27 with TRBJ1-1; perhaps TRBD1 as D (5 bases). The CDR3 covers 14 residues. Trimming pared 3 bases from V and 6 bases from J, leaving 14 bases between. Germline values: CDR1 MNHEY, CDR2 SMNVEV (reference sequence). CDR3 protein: CASSFRGRGAEAFF. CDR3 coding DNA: TGTGCCAGCAGTTTTCGGGGGAGGGGCGCTGAAGCTTTCTTT.

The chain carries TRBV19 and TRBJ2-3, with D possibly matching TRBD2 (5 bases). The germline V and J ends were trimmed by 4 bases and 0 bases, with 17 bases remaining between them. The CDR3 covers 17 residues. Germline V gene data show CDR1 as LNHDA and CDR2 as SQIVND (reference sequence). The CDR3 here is CASSTPLAAPSTDTQYF. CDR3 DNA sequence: TGTGCCAGTAGTACCCCGCTAGCAGCACCTAGCACAGATACGCAGTATTTT.